The 27 T cell receptor beta chains below come from one sample, sequenced in a study of blood T cell repertoires in COVID-19. Produced via immunoSEQ multiplex PCR; TCRdb's table is partial and in-frame only. This table holds 250,000 or so clones, more than 70% found once. The sample taken for sequencing was peripheral blood. The receptors derive from a man older than 75 with acute or convalescent COVID-19.

V gene TRBV6-6 combines with J gene TRBJ2-1; TRBD2 matches at 12 bases. The trim removed 4 bases at V and 9 bases at J, leaving 4 bases unmatched. CDR3 length: 14 residues. In germline, CDR1 is MNHNY, CDR2 SVGAGI (reference sequence). CDR3 sequence reads: CASSSTSGRGEQFF. In DNA form, the CDR3 reads TGTGCCAGCAGTTCGACTAGCGGGAGAGGTGAGCAGTTCTTC.

V usage is TRBV7-9 and J usage is TRBJ1-1, with D unclear. Trimming removed 7 bases at V and 4 bases at J, with 13 bases between. The CDR3 sequence is 13 residues long. Germline V gives CDR1 SEHNR, CDR2 FQNEAQ (reference sequence). For the CDR3, the DNA is TGTGCCAGCACCCTTTCCGGAGGCACTGAAGCTTTCTTT. Translating it yields CASTLSGGTEAFF.

The chain combines TRBV5-4 with TRBJ1-1; D unclear. CDR3 length: 14 amino acids. The germline CDR1 and CDR2 sequences are SGHNT and YYREEE (reference sequence). V was pared by 1 base and J by 2 bases, with 9 bases between. The CDR3 sequence: CASSLREVNTEAFF. DNA for the CDR3: TGTGCCAGCAGCTTGAGGGAGGTTAACACTGAAGCTTTCTTT.

This clone was observed a single time. The chain uses TRBV9 and TRBJ2-1, with 8 positions matching TRBD1. Germline lookup yields CDR1 SGDLS and CDR2 YYNGEE. J gave up 6 bases and V 2 bases, and 7 bases lay outside the gene matches. The CDR3 consists of 15 residues. The CDR3 loop reads CASSVQGQGSNEQFF. For the CDR3, the DNA is TGTGCCAGCAGCGTGCAAGGACAGGGTAGCAATGAGCAGTTCTTC.

The chain has TRBV19 and TRBJ1-5; TRBD1 matches at 7 bases. Per the germline V gene, CDR1 is LNHDA and CDR2 is SQIVND (reference sequence). Trimming removed 4 bases from V and 0 bases from J; junction bases left unmatched: 6. This CDR3 is built from 16 residues. CDR3 sequence: CASSTGQPYSNQPQHF. The CDR3 DNA is TGTGCCAGTAGTACGGGACAGCCCTATAGCAATCAGCCCCAGCATTTT.

This rearrangement joins TRBV28 to TRBJ1-4, with TRBD1 matching over 9 bases. The CDR3 has 15 residues. Germline trimming cut 2 bases from V and 8 bases from J; bases unmatched to any gene: 6. The germline gives CDR1 MDHEN, CDR2 SYDVKM. The CDR3 reads CASSLVTGGREKLFF. Here the CDR3 DNA reads TGTGCCAGCAGTTTAGTGACAGGGGGTCGAGAAAAACTGTTTTTT. The full variable domain, its missing parts supplied by reference TRBV28 and TRBJ1-4, is DVKVTQSSRYLVKRTGEKVFLECVQDMDHENMFWYRQDPGLGLRLIYFSYDVKMKEKGDIPEGYSVSREKKERFSLILESASTNQTSMYLCASSLVTGGREKLFFGSGTQLSVL.

The gene calls are TRBV5-1 and TRBJ2-5; D gene unclear. The germline gives CDR1 SGHRS, CDR2 YFSETQ. The CDR3 spans 14 residues. V gave up 0 bases and J gave up 0 bases, with 6 bases separating them. The CDR3 sequence: CASSLDTDQETQYF. CDR3 nucleotide sequence: TGCGCCAGCAGCTTGGATACAGACCAAGAGACCCAGTACTTC. Full variable domain (rest looked up from reference TRBV5-1 and TRBJ2-5): KAGVTQTPRYLIKTRGQQVTLSCSPISGHRSVSWYQQTPGQGLQFLFEYFSETQRNKGNFPGRFSGRQFSNSRSEMNVSTLELGDSALYLCASSLDTDQETQYFGPGTRLLVL.

This clone was seen only once. The chain uses TRBV13 and TRBJ1-2; D unclear. The ends were cut back, 5 bases at V and 8 bases at J, with 12 bases in the middle. This CDR3 is 12 amino acids long. CDR1 and CDR2 (germline): PRHDT, FYEKMQ (reference sequence). CDR3 DNA: TGTGCCAGCAGCGTCACGTCGGGAGGCTACACCTTC. Translation: CASSVTSGGYTF.

The gene calls are TRBV19 and TRBJ1-1; TRBD1 is a possible D gene (6 bases). This CDR3 has 18 residues. The germline CDR1 and CDR2 sequences are LNHDA and SQIVND (reference sequence). Trimming removed 7 bases from V and 6 bases from J, with 30 bases in between. CDR3 coding DNA: TGTGCCAGTACCCTTCTTAAACCCCCAGGGGAATTGCTAGCTGAAGCTTTCTTT. Translated, it gives CASTLLKPPGELLAEAFF.

The genes are TRBV19 and TRBJ2-3; tentative D call: TRBD2 (6 bases). In germline, CDR1 is LNHDA, CDR2 SQIVND (reference sequence). The CDR3 loop spans 13 amino acids. The V gene lost 6 bases and the J gene lost 5 bases, with 12 bases spanning the gap. CDR3: CASRRDRIDTQYF. The CDR3 region has the DNA TGTGCCAGTAGGCGGGACCGGATAGATACGCAGTATTTT.

The table lists this clone with a few counts. The chain has TRBV6-5 and TRBJ1-6; D ambiguous. Germline V gives CDR1 MNHEY, CDR2 SVGAGI. Trimming took off 8 bases at V and 0 bases at J, with 11 bases between the two ends. This CDR3 region has 15 residues. The CDR3 spells CASSIQSSYNSPLHF. CDR3 nucleotides: TGTGCCAGCTCCATACAGAGCTCCTATAATTCACCCCTCCACTTT.

V gene TRBV10-3 combines with J gene TRBJ2-1, with a weak D call TRBD2 (5 bases). CDR3 length equals 12 residues. CDR1 is ENHRY, CDR2 SYGVKD, per germline. V was cut by 8 bases and J by 15 bases, with 20 bases left in between. CDR3 coding DNA: TGTGCCATCGAAAATCCGACTAAAATCCGGTTCTTC. Its protein product is CAIENPTKIRFF.

This chain joins TRBV7-9 and TRBJ2-1, with TRBD1 identical over 8 bases. The CDR3 has 15 residues. J gave up 0 bases and V 5 bases, and 3 bases lay outside the gene matches. CDR1 is SEHNR and CDR2 is FQNEAQ in the germline V gene (reference sequence). CDR3 coding DNA: TGTGCCAGCAGCGCAGGACAGGGCTCCTACAATGAGCAGTTCTTC. This sequence encodes CASSAGQGSYNEQFF.

The V gene is TRBV19, the J gene TRBJ1-1; D gene uncertain. The ends were cut back, 4 bases at V and 1 base at J, with 13 bases in the middle. The CDR3 loop spans 15 amino acids. CDR1 is LNHDA and CDR2 is SQIVND in the germline V gene (reference sequence). As DNA, the CDR3 is TGTGCCAGTAGTAGGCTGGGAGTACCGAACACTGAAGCTTTCTTT. Its protein is CASSRLGVPNTEAFF. Drawing the rest from reference TRBV19 and TRBJ1-1, the complete variable domain is DGGITQSPKYLFRKEGQNVTLSCEQNLNHDAMYWYRQDPGQGLRLIYYSQIVNDFQKGDIAEGYSVSREKKESFPLTVTSAQKNPTAFYLCASSRLGVPNTEAFFGQGTRLTVV.

On this clone: The same CDR3 is also encoded by other DNA sequences in this sample. The J gene is TRBJ2-5, the V gene TRBV5-1; possibly TRBD2 for D (6 bases). CDR3 length equals 14 residues. Germline CDR1 SGHRS, CDR2 YFSETQ. Trimming stripped 0 bases from V and 4 bases from J, with 10 bases between. The CDR3 nucleotides read TGCGCCAGCAGCTTGGTAGGAGCGGGAGAGACCCAGTACTTC. It yields the protein CASSLVGAGETQYF.

The CDR3 region is CASSLRSGRASYNEQFF. The CDR3 DNA follows: TGTGCCAGCAGTTTAAGATCCGGGCGGGCCTCCTACAATGAGCAGTTCTTC. The V and J genes are TRBV28 and TRBJ2-1; TRBD2 is a possible D gene (5 bases). V was pared by 2 bases and J by 0 bases, with 14 bases between. Germline V CDR1 and CDR2: MDHEN, SYDVKM. The CDR3 length is 17 residues.

J is TRBJ2-1 and V is TRBV24-1; D is perhaps TRBD2 (7 bases). V lost 3 bases and J 10 bases, leaving 33 bases between the germline ends. Germline values: CDR1 KGHDR, CDR2 SFDVKD. The CDR3 contains 20 residues. The CDR3 sequence is CATSDPPGLEAGASPGEQFF. For the CDR3, the DNA is TGTGCCACCAGTGATCCTCCGGGACTGGAGGCGGGGGCCTCCCCGGGCGAGCAGTTCTTC.

This clone was found a few times. This chain joins TRBV6-2 or TRBV6-3 and TRBJ2-7; 14 bases match TRBD2. V lost 5 bases, J lost 5 bases, and 5 bases stayed unmatched. The CDR3 sequence is 15 residues long. Per germline, CDR1 MNHEY and CDR2 SVGEGT. CDR3 sequence: CASSVGLAGVNEQYF. CDR3 nucleotides: TGTGCCAGCAGTGTGGGACTAGCGGGAGTGAACGAGCAGTACTTC.

The chain carries TRBV6-5 and TRBJ2-7; 7 nucleotides align to TRBD1. The CDR3 spans 13 residues. CDR1 is MNHEY and CDR2 is SVGAGI in the germline V gene. Trimming took 11 bases from V and 0 from J; bases not matched to a gene: 7. The CDR3 coding sequence is TGTGCCGGGTCCCGGGACAGCTCCTACGAGCAGTACTTC. This sequence encodes CAGSRDSSYEQYF.

V usage is TRBV12-3 or TRBV12-4 and J usage is TRBJ1-1, with D perhaps TRBD1 (6 bases). The germline V and J ends were trimmed by 5 bases and 8 bases, with 12 bases remaining between them. This CDR3 region has 12 residues. CDR3 amino acids: CASSVNRAEAFF. The CDR3 bases are TGTGCCAGCAGTGTAAACAGGGCCGAAGCTTTCTTT.

This sequence joins TRBV6-5 and TRBJ1-1; tentative D call: TRBD1 (5 bases). CDR1 and CDR2 from the germline V gene are MNHEY and SVGAGI. V lost 4 bases and J 4 bases, leaving 10 bases between the germline ends. CDR3 size: 13 residues. Here the CDR3 reads CASSLTVSTEAFF. DNA of the CDR3: TGTGCCAGCAGTTTGACAGTTAGCACTGAAGCTTTCTTT.

The rearrangement joins TRBV5-6 to TRBJ2-7; perhaps TRBD1 as D (6 bases). Between the trimmed V and J ends, which lost 4 bases and 4 bases, there was a span of 9 bases. Germline lookup yields CDR1 SGHDT and CDR2 YYEEEE. The CDR3 is 12 residues long. CDR3: CASSAGQYEQYF. In nucleotides, the CDR3 is TGTGCCAGCAGCGCCGGACAGTACGAGCAGTACTTC.

V usage is TRBV19 and J usage is TRBJ1-3; D remains ambiguous. The V gene's germline CDR1 is LNHDA and CDR2 SQIVND (reference sequence). V was pared by 3 bases and J by 0 bases, with 9 bases between. The CDR3 length is 15 residues. The CDR3 here is CASSIASNSGNTIYF. The DNA of the CDR3 is TGTGCCAGTAGTATTGCGAGTAACTCTGGAAACACCATATATTTT.

DNA for the CDR3: TGTGCCAGCAGCTTAGGAGGAGCGGGGACCTACAATGAGCAGTTCTTC. This gives the protein CASSLGGAGTYNEQFF. V is TRBV7-2 and J is TRBJ2-1, with TRBD2 matching over 7 bases. The trim removed 1 base at V and 2 bases at J, leaving 5 bases unmatched. The germline gives CDR1 SGHTA, CDR2 FQGNSA. The CDR3 spans 16 residues.

The J gene is TRBJ2-3, the V gene TRBV19, with TRBD1 matching over 7 bases. The CDR3 length is 15 residues. CDR1 is LNHDA, CDR2 SQIVND, per germline (reference sequence). The V segment lost 5 bases and the J segment 3 bases; nucleotides outside the gene matches: 8. The CDR3 region has the DNA TGTGCCAGTAGTCGGACAGGAACGGCGACAGATACGCAGTATTTT. Residues: CASSRTGTATDTQYF.

The chain couples TRBV10-3 to TRBJ2-2, with TRBD1 identical over 7 bases. The CDR3 extends over 17 amino acids. V lost 11 bases to trimming and J lost 0 bases; unmatched junction nucleotides: 15. The germline CDR1 and CDR2 sequences are ENHRY and SYGVKD. The CDR3 sequence: CASRNRGLGSNTGELFF. The CDR3, as DNA: TGTGCCTCGCGAAACAGGGGTTTGGGGTCGAACACCGGGGAGCTGTTTTTT.

This clone appeared once. The V call is TRBV2, the J call TRBJ1-1, with unresolved D. The CDR3 has 14 residues. Trimming removed 7 bases at V and 0 bases at J, with 12 bases between. Germline V lookup: CDR1 SNHLY, CDR2 FYNNEI. The CDR3 coding sequence is TGTGCCAGCACCAGAGACTGGATGAACACTGAAGCTTTCTTT. This encodes CASTRDWMNTEAFF.